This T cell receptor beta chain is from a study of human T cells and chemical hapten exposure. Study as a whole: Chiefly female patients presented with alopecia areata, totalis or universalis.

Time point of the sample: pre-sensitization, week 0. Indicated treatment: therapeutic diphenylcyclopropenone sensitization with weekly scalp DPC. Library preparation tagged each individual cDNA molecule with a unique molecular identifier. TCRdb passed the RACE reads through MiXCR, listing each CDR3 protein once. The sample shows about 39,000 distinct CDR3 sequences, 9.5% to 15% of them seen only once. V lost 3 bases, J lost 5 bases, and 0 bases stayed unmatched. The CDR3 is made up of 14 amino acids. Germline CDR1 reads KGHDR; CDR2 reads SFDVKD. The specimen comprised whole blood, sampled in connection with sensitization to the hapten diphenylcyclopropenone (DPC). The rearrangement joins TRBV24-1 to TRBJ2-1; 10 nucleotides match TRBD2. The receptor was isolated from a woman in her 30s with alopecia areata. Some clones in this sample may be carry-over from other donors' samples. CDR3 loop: CATSDGLADNEQFF. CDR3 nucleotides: TGTGCCACCAGTGATGGACTAGCGGACAATGAGCAGTTCTTC.